Following are 25 T cell receptor beta chains from one sample sequenced in a study of shared clonotypes between healthy human individuals. Data came from immunoSEQ multiplex PCR; TCRdb stores just in-frame clones and leaves some out. The sample includes about 2.4 million clones, 90% to 95% of them seen just once. The sample was naive CD4+ T cells from PBMCs. Subset indicated: CD45RA+ positively selected. The receptor set was obtained from a man between 18 and 29 years old in good health. Some clones in this sample may be carry-over from other donors' samples.

About this clone itself: A read error may produce the germline difference seen at one junction end. The V and J genes are TRBV28 and TRBJ2-7; D unclear. CDR3 length equals 12 residues. Germline V CDR1 and CDR2: MDHEN, SYDVKM. CDR3 bases: TGTGCCAGCAGTACAAAACACGTTGCCGTTTCCTTC. Translating it yields CASSTKHVAVSF.

The CDR3 sequence is CASTLSSDRVDYGYTF. As DNA, the CDR3 is TGTGCCAGCACTCTTTCTTCGGACAGGGTAGACTATGGCTACACCTTC. The chain links TRBV5-4 to TRBJ1-2; 8 bases fit TRBD1. Trimming at V came to 6 bases and at J to 3 bases, leaving 13 bases not matched to a gene. This CDR3 region has 16 residues. In germline, CDR1 is SGHNT, CDR2 YYREEE (reference sequence).

The chain is built from TRBV25-1 and TRBJ1-5; D ambiguous. The CDR3 spans 13 residues. V was shortened by 1 base and J by 7 bases, with 8 bases between the two germline ends. Germline V gene lookup returns CDR1 MGHDK and CDR2 SYGVNS. The CDR3 DNA reads as TGTGCCAGCAGTGAATGGGGAGGGCAGCCCCAGCATTTT. Translating gives CASSEWGGQPQHF. Combining the CDR3 with reference TRBV25-1 and TRBJ1-5 gives the whole variable domain EADIYQTPRYLVIGTGKKITLECSQTMGHDKMYWYQQDPGMELHLIHYSYGVNSTEKGDLSSESTVSRIRTEHFPLTLESARPSHTSQYLCASSEWGGQPQHFGDGTRLSIL.

Comment on this clone: Other DNA sequences in this specimen translate into the identical CDR3. The V call is TRBV4-2, the J call TRBJ2-3, with D unresolved. Germline loops: CDR1 LGHNA, CDR2 YNFKEQ. V lost 0 bases and J lost 0, with 7 bases in between. The CDR3 is 15 amino acids. The CDR3 coding sequence is TGTGCCAGCAGCCAAGATGGGCGTAGCACAGATACGCAGTATTTT. This codes for CASSQDGRSTDTQYF.

The chain combines TRBV19 with TRBJ1-1; TRBD1 is a possible D gene (5 bases). The V gene's germline CDR1 is LNHDA and CDR2 SQIVND (reference sequence). The germline V and J ends were trimmed by 0 bases and 7 bases, with 12 bases remaining between them. This CDR3 spans 14 amino acids. CDR3 in DNA: TGTGCCAGTAGTATAGACCCGACCGACAGTGAAGCTTTCTTT. This translates into CASSIDPTDSEAFF.

The chain carries TRBV5-8 and TRBJ2-2; D possibly corresponds to TRBD1 (5 bases). The CDR3 contains 13 residues. Trimming removed 5 bases from V and 7 bases from J, with 12 bases in between. Germline V lookup: CDR1 SGHTS, CDR2 YDEGEE. CDR3 in amino acids: CASRRRADGELFF. Here the CDR3 DNA reads TGTGCCAGCAGGCGCAGGGCTGACGGGGAGCTGTTTTTT.

The chain is built from TRBV28 and TRBJ2-7; 11 positions agree with TRBD2. CDR3 length: 17 amino acids. CDR1 and CDR2 from the germline V gene are MDHEN and SYDVKM. Trimming took 5 bases from V and 4 from J; bases not matched to a gene: 13. CDR3 sequence reads: CASSGGEASGRLYEQYF. The CDR3 DNA is TGTGCCAGCAGTGGGGGGGAGGCTAGCGGGAGGTTGTACGAGCAGTACTTC.

V usage is TRBV11-2 and J usage is TRBJ2-3, with TRBD2 matching over 9 bases. CDR3 length: 16 residues. The V gene end was trimmed by 5 bases and the J gene end by 4 bases; junction bases not matched to a gene: 10. In germline, CDR1 is SGHAT, CDR2 FQNNGV. The CDR3 bases are TGTGCCAGCAGCCGTTCCCCGTTAGCGGGAGCAGATACGCAGTATTTT. Its translation: CASSRSPLAGADTQYF.

This clone appeared a single time. This rearrangement joins TRBV7-9 to TRBJ1-2; D gene ambiguous. The length of the CDR3 is 14 residues. CDR1 is SEHNR and CDR2 is FQNEAQ in the germline V gene (reference sequence). V was pared by 2 bases and J by 4 bases, with 11 bases between. CDR3 DNA: TGTGCCAGCAGCTTAAGCAGGTCCGGCTATGGCTACACCTTC. Protein: CASSLSRSGYGYTF.

This chain links TRBV5-8 with TRBJ1-2; D might be TRBD1 (5 bases). V was cut by 7 bases and J by 0 bases, with 10 bases left in between. The CDR3 has 13 residues. Germline V lookup: CDR1 SGHTS, CDR2 YDEGEE. CDR3 coding DNA: TGTGCCAGCGCCCGGGGGGCTAACTATGGCTACACCTTC. It is translated as CASARGANYGYTF.

The chain recombines TRBV5-1 with TRBJ1-1; possibly TRBD1 for D (5 bases). CDR1 and CDR2 from the germline V gene are SGHRS and YFSETQ. The length of the CDR3 is 13 residues. V lost 5 bases, J lost 1 base, and 9 bases lay in between. CDR3 residues: CASRIQGNTEAFF. DNA of the CDR3: TGCGCCAGCAGGATTCAGGGGAACACTGAAGCTTTCTTT.

This chain connects TRBV18 to TRBJ2-2; tentative D call: TRBD1 (5 bases). CDR3 length equals 14 residues. V was shortened by 1 base and J by 6 bases, with 9 bases between the two germline ends. Germline CDR1 is KGHSH and CDR2 is LQKENI. The CDR3 loop reads CASSPRSGPGELFF. The CDR3 DNA is TGTGCCAGCTCACCACGTTCAGGGCCCGGGGAGCTGTTTTTT.

This clone was detected only once. Distinct nucleotide sequences in the sample also encode this CDR3. The chain joins TRBV5-1 to TRBJ2-3; 9 nucleotides align to TRBD2. The CDR3 sequence is 16 residues long. Trimming removed 1 base from V and 1 base from J; junction bases left unmatched: 4. Germline assignment: CDR1 SGHRS and CDR2 YFSETQ. The CDR3 loop is CASSLLAGGGTDTQYF. The CDR3 nucleotides read TGCGCCAGCAGCTTGTTGGCGGGAGGGGGCACAGATACGCAGTATTTT.

The chain has TRBV28 and TRBJ2-7; D not certain. The V gene's germline CDR1 is MDHEN and CDR2 SYDVKM. Trimming removed 6 bases at V and 2 bases at J, with 5 bases between. This CDR3 region has 11 residues. The CDR3 region has the DNA TGTGCCAGCAGGACCCCCTACGAGCAGTACTTC. It specifies CASRTPYEQYF.

This clone occurred a few times. Other DNA sequences in the same sample also yield this CDR3. The V call is TRBV7-9, the J call TRBJ2-3; D ambiguous. The germline CDR1 and CDR2 sequences are SEHNR and FQNEAQ (reference sequence). The CDR3 sequence is 13 residues long. Between the trimmed V and J ends, which lost 3 bases and 0 bases, there was a span of 4 bases. CDR3 coding DNA: TGTGCCAGCAGCTTGGGAAGCACAGATACGCAGTATTTT. Its protein is CASSLGSTDTQYF.

The chain joins TRBV7-2 to TRBJ1-5; D call uncertain. Germline values: CDR1 SGHTA, CDR2 FQGNSA. Trimming left V 2 bases short and J 3 bases short, with 8 bases between. CDR3 length: 14 amino acids. The CDR3 reads CASSLLGDNQPQHF. The CDR3 DNA reads as TGTGCCAGCAGCTTACTCGGGGACAATCAGCCCCAGCATTTT.

This clone was counted once. The rearrangement uses TRBV7-3 and TRBJ2-2; D remains ambiguous. With 1 base removed from V and 4 bases from J, the gap between germline ends came to 7 bases. CDR3 length equals 14 residues. Looked up from germline, CDR1 is SGHTA and CDR2 is FQGTGA. CDR3 bases: TGTGCCAGCAGCTTAATTGCCGCCACCGGGGAGCTGTTTTTT. It is translated as CASSLIAATGELFF. The full variable domain, in which reference TRBV7-3 and TRBJ2-2 provide the parts outside the CDR3, is GAGVSQTPSNKVTEKGKYVELRCDPISGHTALYWYRQSLGQGPEFLIYFQGTGAADDSGLPNDRFFAVRPEGSVSTLKIQRTERGDSAVYLCASSLIAATGELFFGEGSRLTVL.

The chain uses TRBV27 and TRBJ2-5, with 9 nucleotides matching TRBD1. This CDR3 contains 18 residues. CDR1 and CDR2 from the germline V gene are MNHEY and SMNVEV (reference sequence). The V gene end was trimmed by 1 base and the J gene end by 5 bases; junction bases not matched to a gene: 14. CDR3 nucleotide sequence: TGTGCCAGCAGTTTATGGTCCGGGGTTGGACAGGGGATCGAGACCCAGTACTTC. Amino acids: CASSLWSGVGQGIETQYF.

This chain links TRBV30 with TRBJ2-5; no clear D. The CDR3 runs 13 residues. Between the trimmed V and J ends, which lost 3 bases and 1 base, there was a span of 9 bases. Germline V gives CDR1 GTSNPN, CDR2 SVGIG (reference sequence). For the CDR3, the DNA is TGTGCCTGGAGCGGAAGTACCCAAGAGACCCAGTACTTC. Translated: CAWSGSTQETQYF. The full variable domain, completed using reference TRBV30 and TRBJ2-5, is SQTIHQWPATLVQPVGSPLSLECTVEGTSNPNLYWYRQAAGRGLQLLFYSVGIGQISSEVPQNLSASRPQDRQFILSSKKLLLSDSGFYLCAWSGSTQETQYFGPGTRLLVL.

The chain uses TRBV10-3 and TRBJ2-1; TRBD2 aligns across 11 bases. The V gene end was trimmed by 4 bases and the J gene end by 1 base; junction bases not matched to a gene: 0. CDR1 is ENHRY and CDR2 is SYGVKD in the germline V gene. The CDR3 is made up of 15 amino acids. CDR3 protein: CAISVAGGSYNEQFF. The CDR3 DNA follows: TGTGCCATCAGTGTAGCGGGAGGGTCCTACAATGAGCAGTTCTTC.

On this clone: Other nucleotide sequences from this sample produce the same CDR3. This chain joins TRBV18 and TRBJ1-2; 11 bases agree with TRBD1. The CDR3 consists of 15 residues. The J segment lost 4 bases and the V segment lost 6 bases, leaving 7 bases of the junction unmatched. Germline CDR1 KGHSH, CDR2 LQKENI. The CDR3 loop is CASSPRDRGIYGYTF. The CDR3 coding sequence is TGTGCCAGCTCTCCCCGGGACAGGGGGATCTATGGCTACACCTTC.

This clone appeared a few times. The chain couples TRBV5-1 to TRBJ1-2; tentatively, D is TRBD1 (5 bases). This CDR3 has 14 residues. Germline V gene lookup returns CDR1 SGHRS and CDR2 YFSETQ. The V gene lost 4 bases and the J gene lost 3 bases, with 13 bases spanning the gap. Here the CDR3 reads CASSREGRDYGYTF. As DNA, the CDR3 is TGCGCCAGCAGCCGGGAGGGACGTGACTATGGCTACACCTTC. The whole variable domain, filled in from reference TRBV5-1 and TRBJ1-2, reads KAGVTQTPRYLIKTRGQQVTLSCSPISGHRSVSWYQQTPGQGLQFLFEYFSETQRNKGNFPGRFSGRQFSNSRSEMNVSTLELGDSALYLCASSREGRDYGYTFGSGTRLTVV.

The chain employs TRBV4-3 and TRBJ2-3; D is unresolved. The length of the CDR3 is 15 residues. The V end lost 0 bases, the J end lost 6 bases, and 13 bases lay between the germline ends. The germline CDR1 and CDR2 sequences are LGHNA and YSLEER. For the CDR3, the DNA is TGCGCCAGCAGCCAAGAACCTCCCCCCTCCGATACGCAGTATTTT. Encoded protein: CASSQEPPPSDTQYF.

About this clone: The sample contains more than one DNA sequence encoding this CDR3. The V gene is TRBV7-3, the J gene TRBJ2-1; TRBD2 agrees at 9 bases. Germline V gene data show CDR1 as SGHTA and CDR2 as FQGTGA. V was clipped by 4 bases and J by 4 bases; unmatched bases: 5. The CDR3 extends over 15 amino acids. This CDR3 reads CASSSTSGSYNEQFF. The DNA of the CDR3 is TGTGCCAGCAGCTCAACTAGCGGGTCATACAATGAGCAGTTCTTC.

The chain recombines TRBV7-2 with TRBJ2-1; no clear D. Germline V gives CDR1 SGHTA, CDR2 FQGNSA. The CDR3 consists of 15 residues. V shed 1 base and J shed 3 bases, with 10 bases lying between them. CDR3 sequence (DNA): TGTGCCAGCAGCTTAGTAAGGGCCAGCTACAATGAGCAGTTCTTC. This sequence encodes CASSLVRASYNEQFF.